Each of the 2 T cell receptor beta chains below was sequenced from the same sample in a study of shared clonotypes between healthy human individuals. The assay was immunoSEQ multiplex PCR, and TCRdb's table has in-frame clones only and misses some. Here the sample spans around 2,000,000 clones, 95% being singletons. Sequenced sample: naive CD4+ T cells sorted from blood. Subset here: CD45RA+ positively selected. The receptors shown here come from a man aged 18 to 35 in good health.

This clone was seen just once. DNA of the CDR3: TGTGCCAGCAGCTTACTTGACGGGAGGGCCCTCAACACCGGGGAGCTGTTTTTT. This codes for CASSLLDGRALNTGELFF. The chain couples TRBV7-6 to TRBJ2-2; 8 bases are shared with TRBD2. The CDR3 spans 18 residues. Germline V gene lookup returns CDR1 SGHVS and CDR2 FNYEAQ. The junction had 10 bases not matched to a gene; V was cut back by 2 bases and J by 2 bases.

V gene TRBV19 combines with J gene TRBJ1-1; no clear D. Trimming shortened V by 3 bases and J by 6 bases, and 17 bases separated the two germline ends. This CDR3 is 15 amino acids long. Germline values: CDR1 LNHDA, CDR2 SQIVND (reference sequence). The CDR3 is CASSIGRTLGAEAFF. The CDR3 region has the DNA TGTGCCAGTAGTATTGGGCGGACGTTAGGCGCTGAAGCTTTCTTT.